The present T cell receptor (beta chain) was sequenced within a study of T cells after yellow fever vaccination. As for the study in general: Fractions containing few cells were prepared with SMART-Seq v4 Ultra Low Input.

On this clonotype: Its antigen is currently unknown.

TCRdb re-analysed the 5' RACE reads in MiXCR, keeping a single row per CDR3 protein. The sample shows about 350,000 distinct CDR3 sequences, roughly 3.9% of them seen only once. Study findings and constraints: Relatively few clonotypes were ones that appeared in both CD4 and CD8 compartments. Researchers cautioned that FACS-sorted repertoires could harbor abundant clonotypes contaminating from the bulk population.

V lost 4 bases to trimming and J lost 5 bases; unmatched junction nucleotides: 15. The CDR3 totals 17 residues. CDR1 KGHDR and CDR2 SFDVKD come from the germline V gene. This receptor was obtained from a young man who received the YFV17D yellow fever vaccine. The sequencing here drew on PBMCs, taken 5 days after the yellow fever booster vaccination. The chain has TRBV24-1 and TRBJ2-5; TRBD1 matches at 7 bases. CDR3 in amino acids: CATSDPYGQAPGETQYF. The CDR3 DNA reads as TGTGCCACCAGTGACCCCTACGGACAGGCCCCGGGGGAGACCCAGTACTTC.